This T cell receptor (beta chain) was observed in a study of regulatory T cells in long-lasting Graves disease. Study results and limitations: Among persistent patients, a larger number of public clonotypes were shared (approximately 2,900) than among newly diagnosed patients (approximately 970).

Through Arm-PCR of CDR3 regions and iRepertoire HTBI primers, TCR beta libraries were built. TCRdb redid the calling of the multiplex PCR reads with MiXCR, one entry per CDR3 protein. The table includes more than 300,000 distinct CDR3 sequences, roughly 17% detected once. V was shortened by 4 bases and J by 5 bases, with 20 bases between the two germline ends. The CDR3 is made up of 16 amino acids. Indicated time point: newly diagnosed GD, antithyroid drugs for less than 3 months. Scientists built the TCR library using RNA that was extracted from PBMCs. The patients were enrolled through endocrinology in Xi'an, China. There are many counts of this clonotype. Its antigen is not known. These data were likewise used in another study, on T cells in Graves' hyperthyroidism and ophthalmopathy.

The sequencing used peripheral blood mononuclear cells (PBMCs), collected at new diagnosis, from a patient treated with antithyroid drugs. The chain combines TRBV12-3 or TRBV12-4 with TRBJ1-1; maybe TRBD1 (5 bases). The receptor was isolated from a woman between 18 and 29 years old with Graves disease. As DNA, the CDR3 is TGTGCCAGCAGTTGGCAAATTGGTGGTGGGGGAACTGAAGCTTTCTTT. Its protein is CASSWQIGGGGTEAFF.